This passage covers 27 T cell receptor beta chains from one sample sequenced in a study of T cell responses to AZD1222 COVID-19 vaccine. The repertoire was sequenced with immunoSEQ multiplex PCR; TCRdb's copy has only in-frame clones and lacks some. The repertoire holds over 120,000 clones, with around 84% as singletons. This specimen consisted of peripheral blood, obtained 28 days after the second AZD1222 dose. Receptors were obtained from an adult who received the AZD1222 COVID-19 vaccine.

The CDR3 loop is CASSQDPGGTTDTQYF. Written as DNA, the CDR3 is TGCGCCAGCAGCCAAGATCCTGGGGGGACGACAGATACGCAGTATTTT. V usage is TRBV4-1 and J usage is TRBJ2-3; D is perhaps TRBD2 (6 bases). The germline CDR1 and CDR2 sequences are MGHRA and YSYEKL. V dropped 0 bases and J dropped 3 bases, with 13 bases sitting between them. This CDR3 comprises 16 residues.

V usage is TRBV5-6 and J usage is TRBJ1-1; D not certain. The CDR3 sequence is 11 residues long. Trimming removed 0 bases at V and 5 bases at J, with 2 bases between. Germline CDR1 and CDR2: SGHDT and YYEEEE. Here the CDR3 DNA reads TGTGCCAGCAGCTTGGTTACTGAAGCTTTCTTT. This codes for CASSLVTEAFF.

In DNA form, the CDR3 reads TGTGCCAGCAGCCCCCCGGGTGGGCCACTCGGCGGAAACACCATATATTTT. This codes for CASSPPGGPLGGNTIYF. This rearrangement joins TRBV13 to TRBJ1-3; no clear D. V gave up 5 bases and J gave up 4 bases, with 21 bases separating them. This CDR3 spans 17 amino acids. CDR1 and CDR2 (germline): PRHDT, FYEKMQ (reference sequence).

The V gene is TRBV21-1, the J gene TRBJ1-1; the D call TRBD1 from the table was never checked on the DNA. TRBV21-1 is labeled a pseudogene. The CDR3 loop spans 15 amino acids. The CDR3 DNA reads TGTGCCAGCAGCAAAGGTGGGACAGAAAACACTGAAGCTTTCTTT. Encoded protein: CASSKGGTENTEAFF.

The genes are TRBV7-9 and TRBJ2-7; D is perhaps TRBD1 (6 bases). The CDR3 runs to 16 residues. The germline V gene encodes CDR1 SEHNR and CDR2 FQNEAQ (reference sequence). With 5 bases removed from V and 1 base from J, the gap between germline ends came to 18 bases. The CDR3 here is CASSRRRQEKSYEQYF. The CDR3 DNA is TGTGCCAGCAGCCGGAGACGACAGGAGAAGTCCTACGAGCAGTACTTC.

This clone appeared once. V is TRBV7-9 and J is TRBJ2-1; 7 nucleotides match TRBD2. With 5 bases clipped from V and 2 bases from J, the junction kept 12 bases outside the gene matches. This CDR3 has 17 amino acids. Per germline, CDR1 SEHNR and CDR2 FQNEAQ (reference sequence). This CDR3 reads CASSASSGHSPYNEQFF. The DNA for the CDR3 is TGTGCCAGCAGCGCCTCTAGCGGACATTCCCCCTACAATGAGCAGTTCTTC.

V is TRBV4-1 and J is TRBJ2-3; 9 bases align to TRBD2. V lost 3 bases to trimming and J lost 3 bases; unmatched junction nucleotides: 10. This CDR3 comprises 17 residues. Germline loops: CDR1 MGHRA, CDR2 YSYEKL. The CDR3: CASSQPRLGLATDTQYF. In nucleotides, the CDR3 is TGCGCCAGCAGCCAGCCGAGGTTGGGACTAGCAACAGATACGCAGTATTTT.

The rearrangement links TRBV19 to TRBJ2-3; 8 nucleotides align to TRBD2. Looked up from germline, CDR1 is LNHDA and CDR2 is SQIVND (reference sequence). The CDR3 totals 13 residues. V was pared by 4 bases and J by 6 bases, with 3 bases of the junction left unmatched. CDR3 nucleotides: TGTGCCAGTAGTAAGGGGACTAGTGATACGCAGTATTTT. Translating gives CASSKGTSDTQYF. Drawing the rest from reference TRBV19 and TRBJ2-3, the complete variable domain is DGGITQSPKYLFRKEGQNVTLSCEQNLNHDAMYWYRQDPGQGLRLIYYSQIVNDFQKGDIAEGYSVSREKKESFPLTVTSAQKNPTAFYLCASSKGTSDTQYFGPGTRLTVL.

This clone came up a few times. The CDR3 spells CAISGGRGNEKLFF. In nucleotides, the CDR3 is TGTGCCATCAGTGGGGGCCGGGGTAATGAAAAACTGTTTTTT. The rearrangement uses TRBV10-3 and TRBJ1-4; TRBD1 might be the D (5 bases). This CDR3 spans 14 amino acids. With 4 bases removed from V and 4 bases from J, the gap between germline ends came to 10 bases. Germline V gene sequence: CDR1 ENHRY, CDR2 SYGVKD.

The gene calls are TRBV7-8 and TRBJ2-7; D is unresolved. CDR3 size: 11 residues. The germline CDR1 and CDR2 sequences are SGHVS and FQNEAQ. Between the trimmed V and J ends, which lost 4 bases and 4 bases, there was a span of 5 bases. CDR3 sequence: CASSSYYEQYF. The CDR3 bases are TGTGCCAGCAGCTCTTATTACGAGCAGTACTTC.

This clone was recorded once. The V and J genes are TRBV11-2 and TRBJ1-6, with D tentatively TRBD1 (6 bases). This CDR3 comprises 14 residues. CDR1 SGHAT and CDR2 FQNNGV come from the germline V gene. The V gene lost 4 bases and the J gene lost 9 bases, with 13 bases spanning the gap. CDR3 amino acids: CASSSSTGGSPLHF. CDR3 DNA sequence: TGTGCCAGCAGCTCCTCGACAGGTGGTTCACCCCTCCACTTT.

The J gene is TRBJ1-1, the V gene TRBV10-3; D uncertain. CDR3 size: 13 residues. V gave up 7 bases and J gave up 1 base, with 10 bases separating them. Germline CDR1 ENHRY, CDR2 SYGVKD. The chain's CDR3 is CAINGGANTEAFF. DNA of the CDR3: TGTGCCATCAATGGCGGCGCGAACACTGAAGCTTTCTTT.

The J gene is TRBJ2-1, the V gene TRBV11-2; TRBD2 matches at 12 bases. Germline lookup yields CDR1 SGHAT and CDR2 FQNNGV. The J segment lost 5 bases and the V segment lost 5 bases, leaving 4 bases of the junction unmatched. This CDR3 has 15 amino acids. In DNA, the CDR3 is TGTGCCAGCAGCATCGGACTAGCGGGGAACAATGAGCAGTTCTTC. This encodes CASSIGLAGNNEQFF.

The rearrangement uses TRBV11-2 and TRBJ1-6; D possibly corresponds to TRBD1 (6 bases). Trimming removed 5 bases at V and 6 bases at J, with 14 bases between. The CDR3 length is 15 residues. Per the germline V gene, CDR1 is SGHAT and CDR2 is FQNNGV. CDR3 sequence reads: CASSRSADSNSPLHF. CDR3 DNA: TGTGCCAGCAGCCGGTCGGCGGACAGTAATTCACCCCTCCACTTT.

This clone was counted a single time. V usage is TRBV10-3 and J usage is TRBJ1-4; TRBD1 might be the D (5 bases). Looked up from germline, CDR1 is ENHRY and CDR2 is SYGVKD. V was clipped by 0 bases and J by 13 bases, with 9 bases between them. The CDR3 length is 12 residues. In DNA form, the CDR3 reads TGTGCCATCAGTGAGTCCCCTGGGGGACTGTTTTTT. It codes for CAISESPGGLFF.

This chain links TRBV5-1 with TRBJ2-3, with TRBD1 matching over 9 bases. Germline CDR1 reads SGHRS; CDR2 reads YFSETQ. This CDR3 is 14 amino acids long. V shed 3 bases and J 6 bases; nucleotides not matched to a gene: 5. Here the CDR3 reads CASSSDRGVDTQYF. CDR3 in DNA: TGCGCCAGCAGCTCGGACAGGGGCGTCGATACGCAGTATTTT.

CDR3 region: CASSRHPGAEGQPQHF. The CDR3 DNA sequence: TGCGCCAGCAGTCGACATCCGGGGGCTGAGGGTCAGCCCCAGCATTTT. The chain links TRBV4-1 to TRBJ1-5; a possible D gene is TRBD1 (6 bases). The germline V and J ends were trimmed by 6 bases and 6 bases, with 21 bases remaining between them. The CDR3 runs 16 residues. Germline loops: CDR1 MGHRA, CDR2 YSYEKL.

CDR3 sequence (DNA): TGTGCCAGCAGCTTAGCCGTAGCGGGAGGTCTAGGTGAGCAGTTCTTC. This encodes CASSLAVAGGLGEQFF. The chain recombines TRBV13 with TRBJ2-1; 10 bases map to TRBD2. From germline, CDR1 is PRHDT and CDR2 FYEKMQ (reference sequence). The CDR3 spans 16 residues. J gave up 9 bases and V 1 base, and 9 bases lay outside the gene matches.

The chain has TRBV2 and TRBJ1-5; 8 bases are shared with TRBD1. CDR1 and CDR2 from the germline V gene are SNHLY and FYNNEI. Trimming took 7 bases from V and 1 from J; bases not matched to a gene: 12. CDR3 size: 17 residues. The CDR3 loop is CASTRGPQGLSNQPQHF. The CDR3 coding sequence is TGTGCCAGCACCAGGGGGCCCCAGGGACTAAGCAATCAGCCCCAGCATTTT. Using reference TRBV2 and TRBJ1-5 for the parts outside the CDR3, the full variable domain is EPEVTQTPSHQVTQMGQEVILRCVPISNHLYFYWYRQILGQKVEFLVSFYNNEISEKSEIFDDQFSVERPDGSNFTLKIRSTKLEDSAMYFCASTRGPQGLSNQPQHFGDGTRLSIL.

The V call is TRBV13, the J call TRBJ1-2, with no clear D. The length of the CDR3 is 16 residues. Trimming took off 3 bases at V and 4 bases at J, with 18 bases between the two ends. The germline gives CDR1 PRHDT, CDR2 FYEKMQ (reference sequence). The DNA for the CDR3 is TGTGCCAGCAGCTTCCTAACACGAAAGGGTAGCTATGGCTACACCTTC. The encoded protein is CASSFLTRKGSYGYTF.

This chain joins TRBV5-3 and TRBJ1-2, with TRBD1 matching 8 bases. TRBV5-3 is known as an ORF, though its function is uncertain. With 4 bases clipped from V and 1 base from J, the junction kept 3 bases outside the gene matches. This CDR3 region has 14 residues. CDR3: CARSRTGINYGYTF. The CDR3, as DNA: TGTGCCAGAAGCCGGACAGGGATTAACTATGGCTACACCTTC.

This clone turned up a few times. This rearrangement joins TRBV10-2 to TRBJ1-5; D remains unclear. CDR3 length: 15 amino acids. V lost 4 bases to trimming and J lost 3 bases, with 13 bases between them. CDR1 WSHSY and CDR2 SAAADI come from the germline V gene. The CDR3 DNA is TGCGCCAGCAGTGCCGGTCAGTTTGTCAATCAGCCCCAGCATTTT. Translating it yields CASSAGQFVNQPQHF.

V and J are TRBV19 and TRBJ1-1; D remains ambiguous. Trimming took 3 bases from V and 0 from J, leaving 11 bases between them. There are 15 residues in the CDR3. Germline V gene lookup returns CDR1 LNHDA and CDR2 SQIVND (reference sequence). Written as DNA, the CDR3 is TGTGCCAGTAGTATTTTTGGCGCTATGAACACTGAAGCTTTCTTT. It yields the protein CASSIFGAMNTEAFF.

The chain is built from TRBV7-9 and TRBJ1-1; TRBD1 matches 7 bases. CDR3 size: 14 residues. Trimming at V came to 5 bases and at J to 5 bases, leaving 8 bases not matched to a gene. CDR1 and CDR2 (germline): SEHNR, FQNEAQ (reference sequence). The CDR3 reads CASSTTGAATEAFF. Written as DNA, the CDR3 is TGTGCCAGCAGCACAACAGGGGCTGCTACTGAAGCTTTCTTT. The full variable domain, in which reference TRBV7-9 and TRBJ1-1 provide the parts outside the CDR3, is DTGVSQNPRHKITKRGQNVTFRCDPISEHNRLYWYRQTLGQGPEFLTYFQNEAQLEKSRLLSDRFSAERPKGSFSTLEIQRTEQGDSAMYLCASSTTGAATEAFFGQGTRLTVV.

The CDR3 nucleotides read TGCAGCGTTGACGCGGGGATATACTACAATGAGCAGTTCTTC. Its translation: CSVDAGIYYNEQFF. This rearrangement joins TRBV29-1 to TRBJ2-1; possible D gene TRBD2, 6 bases. The CDR3 totals 14 residues. Trimming removed 3 bases at V and 3 bases at J, with 12 bases between. Germline CDR1 is SQVTM and CDR2 is ANQGSEA.

V is TRBV2 and J is TRBJ1-2, with D tentatively TRBD1 (6 bases). Germline V lookup: CDR1 SNHLY, CDR2 FYNNEI. The ends were cut back, 0 bases at V and 8 bases at J, with 13 bases in the middle. This CDR3 is built from 14 residues. The CDR3 loop reads CASSEARGMEGYTF. The CDR3 coding sequence is TGTGCCAGCAGTGAAGCGAGGGGGATGGAGGGCTACACCTTC.

The genes are TRBV27 and TRBJ1-4; D remains ambiguous. The CDR3 is 15 residues long. Germline CDR1 reads MNHEY; CDR2 reads SMNVEV (reference sequence). Trimming removed 5 bases from V and 5 bases from J, with 15 bases in between. The CDR3 nucleotides are TGTGCCAGCAGTCTAACGGGTGTTGGGAATGAAAAACTGTTTTTT. Its translation: CASSLTGVGNEKLFF.